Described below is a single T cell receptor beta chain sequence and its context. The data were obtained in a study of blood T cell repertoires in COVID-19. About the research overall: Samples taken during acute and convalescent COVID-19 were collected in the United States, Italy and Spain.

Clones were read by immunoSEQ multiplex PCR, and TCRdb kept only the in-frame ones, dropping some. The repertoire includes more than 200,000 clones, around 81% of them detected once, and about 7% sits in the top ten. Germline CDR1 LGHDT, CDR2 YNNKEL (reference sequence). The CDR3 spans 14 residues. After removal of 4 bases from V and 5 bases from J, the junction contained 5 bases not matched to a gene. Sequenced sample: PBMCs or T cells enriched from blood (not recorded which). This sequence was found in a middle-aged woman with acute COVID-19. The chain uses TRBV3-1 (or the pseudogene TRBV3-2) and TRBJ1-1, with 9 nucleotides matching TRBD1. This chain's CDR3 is CASSLGQGGTEAFF. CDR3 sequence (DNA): TGTGCCAGCAGCCTGGGACAGGGAGGTACTGAAGCTTTCTTT.